Presented here are 8 T cell receptor beta chains from one specimen sequenced in a study of T-cell reconstitution after alpha-beta-depleted transplantation in children. Researchers prepared the TCRbeta library using unique molecular identifiers, the study reports. TCRdb ran MiXCR on the PCR reads and lists one entry per CDR3 protein. Here the sample spans approximately 110,000 distinct CDR3 sequences, 10% being singletons. The material was PBMCs, obtained before TCRalphabeta/CD19-depleted stem cell transplant. These receptors all come from a boy aged 2 to 9 with acute lymphoblastic leukemia, due to receive a stem cell transplant.

J is TRBJ2-5 and V is TRBV20-1, with a tentative D call TRBD2 (6 bases). The germline CDR1 and CDR2 sequences are DFQATT and SNEGSKA (reference sequence). V lost 3 bases and J 1 base, leaving 9 bases between the germline ends. The CDR3 covers 13 residues. The CDR3 region has the DNA TGCAGTGCTAGGATGGGGGGCCAAGAGACCCAGTACTTC. Translated: CSARMGGQETQYF.

This chain links TRBV5-1 with TRBJ2-1; a possible D gene is TRBD2 (6 bases). The V end lost 0 bases, the J end lost 7 bases, and 11 bases lay between the germline ends. The germline V gene encodes CDR1 SGHRS and CDR2 YFSETQ. The length of the CDR3 is 14 residues. In nucleotides, the CDR3 is TGCGCCAGCAGCTTGGCAACTAGCTATAATGAGCAGTTCTTC. Amino acids: CASSLATSYNEQFF.

In this sample, this clonotype turned up a few times. The J gene is TRBJ2-7, the V gene TRBV6-5; no firm D call. Trimming pared 2 bases from V and 3 bases from J, leaving 14 bases between. Germline-derived CDR1 and CDR2 are MNHEY and SVGAGI. The CDR3 has 15 residues. The CDR3 DNA follows: TGTGCCAGCAGTTACAAGTTATCAGCGATCTACGAGCAGTACTTC. Its protein product is CASSYKLSAIYEQYF.

This clonotype was found a few times. This chain connects TRBV12-3 or TRBV12-4 to TRBJ1-5; D remains ambiguous. Between the trimmed V and J ends, which lost 6 bases and 4 bases, there was a span of 13 bases. This CDR3 region has 14 residues. This CDR3 is CASRTGISNQPQHF. CDR3 nucleotide sequence: TGTGCCAGCAGGACGGGGATTTCAAATCAGCCCCAGCATTTT.

The chain is built from TRBV29-1 and TRBJ2-1; 7 nucleotides agree with TRBD2. Germline V lookup: CDR1 SQVTM, CDR2 ANQGSEA. V gave up 7 bases and J gave up 6 bases; unmatched junction bases: 9. CDR3 length: 13 amino acids. The CDR3 loop is CSGEGGSTNEQFF. The CDR3 DNA sequence: TGCAGCGGGGAGGGCGGGAGTACCAATGAGCAGTTCTTC.

A few counts support this clonotype. This chain connects TRBV5-1 to TRBJ2-3, with 8 bases fitting TRBD2. The CDR3 has 16 residues. Germline V gives CDR1 SGHRS, CDR2 YFSETQ. The trim removed 3 bases at V and 2 bases at J, leaving 8 bases unmatched. This CDR3 is CASSSGLAGFTDTQYF. CDR3 coding DNA: TGCGCCAGCAGCTCTGGTTTAGCGGGGTTCACAGATACGCAGTATTTT.

As DNA, the CDR3 is TGTGCCAGCTCACCCAAAGGACCGCCGGAGGAAAAACTGTTTTTT. It specifies CASSPKGPPEEKLFF. The chain recombines TRBV18 with TRBJ1-4; D remains ambiguous. Germline values: CDR1 KGHSH, CDR2 LQKENI. V lost 3 bases and J 8 bases, leaving 16 bases between the germline ends. The CDR3 runs to 15 residues.

This clonotype was counted many times. The rearrangement uses TRBV20-1 and TRBJ1-5; 9 bases align to TRBD1. The V gene's germline CDR1 is DFQATT and CDR2 SNEGSKA (reference sequence). Trimming took 2 bases from V and 1 from J; bases not matched to a gene: 9. The CDR3 length is 17 residues. CDR3 bases: TGCAGTGCTAGAATCCTGGGACAGGGACGAAGCAATCAGCCCCAGCATTTT. It is translated as CSARILGQGRSNQPQHF.